A selection of T cell receptor beta chains follows, all from one sample in a study of control samples from healthy donors and cancer patients. Data came from immunoSEQ multiplex PCR; TCRdb stores just in-frame clones and leaves some out. The table includes approximately 140,000 clones, roughly 90% detected once. Sequencing was carried out using PBMCs. The receptors were gathered from a man in his fifties or sixties with head and neck cancer. Each CDR3 is given with its conserved first and last residue. The D gene is left open where the match is weak. A row's size may be missing; if present it is once, few, many or a size class.

j_gene: TRBJ2-7
d_gene: NA
v_gene: TRBV5-6
abundance: NA
CDR3aa: CASTYRAYGVYEQYF
CDR3nt: TGTGCCAGCACCTACAGGGCGTACGGGGTCTACGAGCAGTACTTC

j_gene: TRBJ2-3
d_gene: NA
v_gene: TRBV12-3/TRBV12-4
abundance: NA
CDR3aa: CAAGLPGDTQYF
CDR3nt: TGTGCCGCCGGACTCCCGGGGGATACGCAGTATTTT

j_gene: TRBJ2-1
d_gene: NA
v_gene: TRBV13
abundance: NA
CDR3aa: CASSEGGLDEQFF
CDR3nt: TGTGCCAGCAGCGAAGGGGGTCTAGATGAGCAGTTCTTC

j_gene: TRBJ2-7
d_gene: NA
v_gene: TRBV7-9
abundance: NA
CDR3aa: CASSLSGYEQYF
CDR3nt: TGTGCCAGCAGCTTAAGTGGGTACGAGCAGTACTTC

j_gene: TRBJ2-5
d_gene: TRBD1
v_gene: TRBV6-5
abundance: NA
CDR3aa: CASSLGQGNGETQYF
CDR3nt: TGTGCCAGCAGTCTCGGACAGGGGAATGGAGAGACCCAGTACTTC

j_gene: TRBJ2-5
d_gene: TRBD1
v_gene: TRBV27
abundance: NA
CDR3aa: CASSLSGTGQETQYF
CDR3nt: TGTGCCAGCAGTTTATCGGGGACAGGTCAAGAGACCCAGTACTTC

j_gene: TRBJ1-1
d_gene: NA
v_gene: TRBV12-1
abundance: once
CDR3aa: CASSLRNTEAFF
CDR3nt: TGTGCCAGCAGCTTGAGGAACACTGAAGCTTTCTTT

j_gene: TRBJ2-7
d_gene: NA
v_gene: TRBV28
abundance: few
CDR3aa: CASSYIFAQVLKGSIDEQYF
CDR3nt: TGTGCCAGCAGTTACATTTTCGCTCAGGTCCTTAAAGGGAGTATCGACGAGCAGTACTTC

j_gene: TRBJ1-1
d_gene: NA
v_gene: TRBV7-9
abundance: NA
CDR3aa: CASSPRVGPHNTEAFF
CDR3nt: TGTGCCAGCAGCCCGAGGGTCGGGCCGCATAACACTGAAGCTTTCTTT

j_gene: TRBJ1-1
d_gene: NA
v_gene: TRBV13
abundance: many
CDR3aa: CASSRGRPNTEAFF
CDR3nt: TGTGCCAGCTCCCGGGGCCGGCCCAACACTGAAGCTTTCTTT

j_gene: TRBJ1-2
d_gene: NA
v_gene: TRBV27
abundance: NA
CDR3aa: CASSPGQYYGYTF
CDR3nt: TGTGCCAGCAGTCCGGGGCAATACTATGGCTACACCTTC

j_gene: TRBJ1-2
d_gene: TRBD1
v_gene: TRBV6-5
abundance: NA
CDR3aa: CASGDRSLYGYTF
CDR3nt: TGTGCCAGCGGGGACAGGAGCCTCTATGGCTACACCTTC

j_gene: TRBJ2-2
d_gene: NA
v_gene: TRBV2
abundance: NA
CDR3aa: CASSRQGNTGELFF
CDR3nt: TGTGCCAGCAGTAGGCAGGGGAACACCGGGGAGCTGTTTTTT

j_gene: TRBJ1-5
d_gene: NA
v_gene: TRBV19
abundance: once
CDR3aa: CASSIVGGGNQPQHF
CDR3nt: TGTGCCAGTAGTATTGTCGGTGGTGGCAATCAGCCCCAGCATTTT

j_gene: TRBJ2-2
d_gene: TRBD2
v_gene: TRBV14
abundance: once
CDR3aa: CASRSGLAGTGELFF
CDR3nt: TGTGCCAGCAGATCGGGACTAGCGGGAACCGGGGAGCTGTTTTTT

j_gene: TRBJ2-1
d_gene: TRBD2
v_gene: TRBV11-1
abundance: NA
CDR3aa: CASSFSGTEQFF
CDR3nt: TGTGCCAGCAGCTTCAGCGGGACTGAGCAGTTCTTC

j_gene: TRBJ2-2
d_gene: TRBD2
v_gene: TRBV7-2
abundance: NA
CDR3aa: CASSETSGTGELFF
CDR3nt: TGTGCCAGCAGCGAGACTAGCGGGACTGGGGAGCTGTTTTTT

j_gene: TRBJ2-7
d_gene: NA
v_gene: TRBV6-5
abundance: NA
CDR3aa: CASSSGQMGYEQYF
CDR3nt: TGTGCCAGCAGTTCTGGACAGATGGGCTACGAGCAGTACTTC

j_gene: TRBJ2-1
d_gene: NA
v_gene: TRBV29-1
abundance: NA
CDR3aa: CSVGAGTQGNEQFF
CDR3nt: TGCAGCGTTGGGGCAGGGACTCAAGGGAATGAGCAGTTCTTC

j_gene: TRBJ2-1
d_gene: NA
v_gene: TRBV9
abundance: NA
CDR3aa: CASSVGVNEQFF
CDR3nt: TGTGCCAGCAGCGTAGGGGTCAATGAGCAGTTCTTC